This T cell receptor beta chain was captured by sequencing in a study of control samples from healthy donors and cancer patients. The CDR3 extends over 16 amino acids. Germline V gene data show CDR1 as SGHDT and CDR2 as YYEEEE. The trim removed 1 base at V and 7 bases at J, leaving 9 bases unmatched. This clone was observed a few times. Only in-frame clones appear in the TCRdb table, and some are missing; sequencing was by immunoSEQ multiplex PCR. The table lists about 50,000 clones, roughly 92% of them singletons, with roughly 0.8% in the top ten. This chain uses TRBV5-6 with TRBJ2-2, with 8 bases matching TRBD1. The sample taken for sequencing was PBMCs. This clonotype was sampled from a man aged 25-45 years with colorectal cancer. The CDR3 sequence is CASSLMDREVHGELFF. The CDR3 DNA sequence: TGTGCCAGCAGCTTGATGGACAGGGAAGTTCACGGGGAGCTGTTTTTT.